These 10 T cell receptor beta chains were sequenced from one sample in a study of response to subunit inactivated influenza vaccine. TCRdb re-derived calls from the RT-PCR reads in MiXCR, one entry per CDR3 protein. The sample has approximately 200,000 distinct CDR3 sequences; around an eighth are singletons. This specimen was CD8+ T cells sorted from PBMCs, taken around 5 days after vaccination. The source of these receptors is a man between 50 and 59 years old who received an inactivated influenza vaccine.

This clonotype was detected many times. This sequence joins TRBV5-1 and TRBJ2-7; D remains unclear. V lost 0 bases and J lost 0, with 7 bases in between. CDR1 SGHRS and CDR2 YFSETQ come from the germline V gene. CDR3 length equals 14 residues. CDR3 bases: TGCGCCAGCAGCTTGGTCCCTAGCTCCTACGAGCAGTACTTC. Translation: CASSLVPSSYEQYF.

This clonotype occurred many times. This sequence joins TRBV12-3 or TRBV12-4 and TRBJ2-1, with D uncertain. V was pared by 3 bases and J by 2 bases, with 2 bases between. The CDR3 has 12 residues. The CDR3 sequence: CASSFPYNEQFF. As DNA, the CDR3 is TGTGCCAGCAGTTTCCCCTACAATGAGCAGTTCTTC.

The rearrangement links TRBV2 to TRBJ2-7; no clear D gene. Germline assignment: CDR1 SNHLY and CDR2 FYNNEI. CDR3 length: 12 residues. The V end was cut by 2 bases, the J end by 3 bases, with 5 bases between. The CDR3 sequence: CASSERIYEQYF. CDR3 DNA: TGTGCCAGCAGTGAAAGAATCTACGAGCAGTACTTC.

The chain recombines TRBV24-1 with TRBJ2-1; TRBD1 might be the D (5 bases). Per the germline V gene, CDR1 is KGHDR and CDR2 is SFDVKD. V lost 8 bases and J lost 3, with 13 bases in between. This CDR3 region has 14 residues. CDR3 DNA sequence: TGTGCCACCAAAGACGCGGACAACTACAATGAGCAGTTCTTC. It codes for CATKDADNYNEQFF.

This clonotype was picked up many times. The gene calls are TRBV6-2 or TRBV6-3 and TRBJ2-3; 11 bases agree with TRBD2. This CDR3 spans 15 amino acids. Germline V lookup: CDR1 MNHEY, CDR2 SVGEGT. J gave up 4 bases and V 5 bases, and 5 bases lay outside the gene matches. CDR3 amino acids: CASSPTSGTPDTQYF. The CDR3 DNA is TGTGCCAGCAGTCCGACTAGCGGGACCCCAGATACGCAGTATTTT.

DNA of the CDR3: TGTGCCACCAGTGCTATAGGGGACGCAAGGAACACCGGGGAGCTGTTTTTT. Its translation: CATSAIGDARNTGELFF. The V and J genes are TRBV24-1 and TRBJ2-2; D possibly uses TRBD1 or TRBD2 (5 bases each). The CDR3 length is 17 residues. Germline V gives CDR1 KGHDR, CDR2 SFDVKD. V lost 5 bases and J lost 1, with 16 bases in between.

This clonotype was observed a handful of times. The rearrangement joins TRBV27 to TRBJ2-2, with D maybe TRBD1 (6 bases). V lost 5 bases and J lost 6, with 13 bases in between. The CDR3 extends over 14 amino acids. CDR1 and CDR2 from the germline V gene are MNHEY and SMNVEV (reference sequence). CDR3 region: CASSPLQGPGELFF. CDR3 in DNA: TGTGCCAGCAGTCCCCTACAGGGCCCCGGGGAGCTGTTTTTT.

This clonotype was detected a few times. The CDR3 spells CASSYARANEQFF. As DNA, the CDR3 is TGTGCCAGCAGTTACGCTAGGGCCAATGAGCAGTTCTTC. This chain joins TRBV6-5 and TRBJ2-1; D gene ambiguous. Germline assignment: CDR1 MNHEY and CDR2 SVGAGI. This CDR3 is built from 13 residues. V was clipped by 2 bases and J by 6 bases, with 8 bases between them.

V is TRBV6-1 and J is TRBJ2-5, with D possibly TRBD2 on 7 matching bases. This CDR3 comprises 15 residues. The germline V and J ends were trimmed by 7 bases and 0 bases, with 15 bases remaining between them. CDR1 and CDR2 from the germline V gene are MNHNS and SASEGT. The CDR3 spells CASMWGGAHQETQYF. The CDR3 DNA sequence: TGTGCCAGCATGTGGGGGGGGGCCCACCAAGAGACCCAGTACTTC.

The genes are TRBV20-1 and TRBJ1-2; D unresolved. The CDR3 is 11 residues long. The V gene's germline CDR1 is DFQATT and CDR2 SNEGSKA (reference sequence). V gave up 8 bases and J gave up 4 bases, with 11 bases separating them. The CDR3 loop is CSPREGYGYTF. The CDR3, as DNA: TGCAGTCCCCGTGAAGGCTATGGCTACACCTTC.